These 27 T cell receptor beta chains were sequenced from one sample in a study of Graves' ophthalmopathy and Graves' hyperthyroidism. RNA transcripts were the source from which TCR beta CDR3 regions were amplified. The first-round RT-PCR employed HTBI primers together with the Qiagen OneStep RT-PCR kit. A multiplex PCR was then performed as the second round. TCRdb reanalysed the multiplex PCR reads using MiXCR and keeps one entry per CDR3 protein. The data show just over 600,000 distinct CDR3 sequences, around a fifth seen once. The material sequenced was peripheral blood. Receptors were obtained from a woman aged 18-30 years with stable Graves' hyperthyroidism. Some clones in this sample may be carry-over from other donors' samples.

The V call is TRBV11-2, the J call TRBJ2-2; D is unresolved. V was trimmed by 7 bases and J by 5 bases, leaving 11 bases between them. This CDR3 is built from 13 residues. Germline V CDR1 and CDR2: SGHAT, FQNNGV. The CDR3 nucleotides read TGTGCCAGCACCCCTCAGAGAACCGGGGAGCTGTTTTTT. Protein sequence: CASTPQRTGELFF.

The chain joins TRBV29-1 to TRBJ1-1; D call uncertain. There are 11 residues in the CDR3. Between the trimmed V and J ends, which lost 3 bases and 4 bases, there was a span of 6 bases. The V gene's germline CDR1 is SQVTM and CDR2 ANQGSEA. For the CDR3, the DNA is TGCAGCGTTGATATGGGCACTGAAGCTTTCTTT. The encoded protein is CSVDMGTEAFF.

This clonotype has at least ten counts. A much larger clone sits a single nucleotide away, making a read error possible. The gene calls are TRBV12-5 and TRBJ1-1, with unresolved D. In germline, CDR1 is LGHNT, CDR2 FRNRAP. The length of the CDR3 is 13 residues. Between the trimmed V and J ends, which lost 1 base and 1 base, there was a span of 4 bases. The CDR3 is CASGLGQNTEAFF. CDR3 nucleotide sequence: TGTGCTAGTGGTTTGGGACAGAACACTGAAGCTTTCTTT.

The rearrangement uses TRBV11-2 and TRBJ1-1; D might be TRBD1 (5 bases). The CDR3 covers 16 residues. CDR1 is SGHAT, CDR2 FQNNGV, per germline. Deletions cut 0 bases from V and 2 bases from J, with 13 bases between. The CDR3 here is CASSLDVGQSNTEAFF. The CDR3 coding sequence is TGTGCCAGCAGCTTAGATGTAGGACAATCTAACACTGAAGCTTTCTTT.

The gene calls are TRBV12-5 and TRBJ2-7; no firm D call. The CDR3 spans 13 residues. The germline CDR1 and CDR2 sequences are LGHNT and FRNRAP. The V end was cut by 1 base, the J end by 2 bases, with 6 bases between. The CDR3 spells CASGLGKTYEQYF. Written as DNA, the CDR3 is TGTGCTAGTGGTTTGGGTAAGACCTACGAGCAGTACTTC.

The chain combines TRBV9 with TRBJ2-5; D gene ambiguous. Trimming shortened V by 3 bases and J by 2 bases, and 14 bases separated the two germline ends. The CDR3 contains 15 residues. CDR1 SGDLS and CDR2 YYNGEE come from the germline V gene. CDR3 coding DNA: TGTGCCAGCAGCGCCCTGGACGGGCAGCAAGAGACCCAGTACTTC. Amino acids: CASSALDGQQETQYF.

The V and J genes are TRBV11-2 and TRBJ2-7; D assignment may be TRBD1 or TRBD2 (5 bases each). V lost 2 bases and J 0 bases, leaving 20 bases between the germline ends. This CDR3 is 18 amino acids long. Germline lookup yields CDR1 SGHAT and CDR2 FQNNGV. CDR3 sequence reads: CASSLRGSQGGISYEQYF. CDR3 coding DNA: TGTGCCAGCAGCTTACGGGGCAGCCAGGGCGGTATCTCCTACGAGCAGTACTTC. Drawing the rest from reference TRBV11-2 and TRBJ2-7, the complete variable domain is EAGVAQSPRYKIIEKRQSVAFWCNPISGHATLYWYQQILGQGPKLLIQFQNNGVVDDSQLPKDRFSAERLKGVDSTLKIQPAKLEDSAVYLCASSLRGSQGGISYEQYFGPGTRLTVT.

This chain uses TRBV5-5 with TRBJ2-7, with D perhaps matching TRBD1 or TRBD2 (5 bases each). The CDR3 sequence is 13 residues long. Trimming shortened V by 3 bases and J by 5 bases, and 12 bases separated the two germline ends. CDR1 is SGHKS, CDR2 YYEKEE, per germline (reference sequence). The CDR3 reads CASSSGPPNEQYF. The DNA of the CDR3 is TGTGCCAGCAGCTCGGGACCCCCGAACGAGCAGTACTTC.

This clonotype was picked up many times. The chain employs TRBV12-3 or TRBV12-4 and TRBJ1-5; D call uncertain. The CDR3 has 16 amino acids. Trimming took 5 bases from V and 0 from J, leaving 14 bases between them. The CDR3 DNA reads TGTGCCAGCAGTCCTCAGGTGGTCCATAGCAATCAGCCCCAGCATTTT. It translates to CASSPQVVHSNQPQHF.

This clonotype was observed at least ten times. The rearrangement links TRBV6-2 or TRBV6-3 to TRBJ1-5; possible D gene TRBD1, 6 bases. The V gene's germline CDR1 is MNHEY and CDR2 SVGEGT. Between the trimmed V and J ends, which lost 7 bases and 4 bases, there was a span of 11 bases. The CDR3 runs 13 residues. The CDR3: CASKRQDNQPQHF. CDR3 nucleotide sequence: TGTGCCAGCAAGAGACAGGATAATCAGCCCCAGCATTTT.

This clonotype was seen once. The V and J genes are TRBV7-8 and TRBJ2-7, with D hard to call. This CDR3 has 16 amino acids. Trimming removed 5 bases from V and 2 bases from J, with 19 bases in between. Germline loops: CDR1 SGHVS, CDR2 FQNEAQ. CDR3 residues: CASSTPPDPIPYEQYF. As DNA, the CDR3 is TGTGCCAGCAGCACCCCGCCGGACCCGATCCCCTACGAGCAGTACTTC. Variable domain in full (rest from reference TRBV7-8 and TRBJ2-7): GAGVSQSPRYKVAKRGQDVALRCDPISGHVSLFWYQQALGQGPEFLTYFQNEAQLDKSGLPSDRFFAERPEGSVSTLKIQRTQQEDSAVYLCASSTPPDPIPYEQYFGPGTRLTVT.

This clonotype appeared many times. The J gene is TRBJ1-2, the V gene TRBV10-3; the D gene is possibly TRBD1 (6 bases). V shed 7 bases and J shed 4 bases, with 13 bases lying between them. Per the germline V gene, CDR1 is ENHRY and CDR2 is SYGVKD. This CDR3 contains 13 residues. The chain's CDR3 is CAITSGHLYGYTF. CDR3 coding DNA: TGTGCCATCACTTCGGGACACCTCTATGGCTACACCTTC.

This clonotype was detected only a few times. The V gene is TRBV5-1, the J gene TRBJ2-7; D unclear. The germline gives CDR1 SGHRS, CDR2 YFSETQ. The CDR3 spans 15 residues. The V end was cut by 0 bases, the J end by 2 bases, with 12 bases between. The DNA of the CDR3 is TGCGCCAGCAGCTTGGTAGGGTATACACCCTACGAGCAGTACTTC. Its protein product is CASSLVGYTPYEQYF.

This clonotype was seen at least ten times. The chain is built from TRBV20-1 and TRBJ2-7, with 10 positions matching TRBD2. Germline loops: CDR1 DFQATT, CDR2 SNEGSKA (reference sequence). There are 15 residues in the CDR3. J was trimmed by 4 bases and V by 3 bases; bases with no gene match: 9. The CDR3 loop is CSASKLLAGGYEQYF. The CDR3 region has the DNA TGCAGTGCTAGCAAACTCTTAGCGGGAGGTTACGAGCAGTACTTC.

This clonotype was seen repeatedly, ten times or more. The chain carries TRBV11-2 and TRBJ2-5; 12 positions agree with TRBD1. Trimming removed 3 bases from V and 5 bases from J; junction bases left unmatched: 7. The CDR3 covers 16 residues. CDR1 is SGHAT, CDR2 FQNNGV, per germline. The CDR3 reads CASSFPRGTGGETQYF. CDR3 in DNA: TGTGCCAGCAGCTTTCCTAGGGGGACAGGGGGCGAGACCCAGTACTTC. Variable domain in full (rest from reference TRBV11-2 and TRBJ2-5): EAGVAQSPRYKIIEKRQSVAFWCNPISGHATLYWYQQILGQGPKLLIQFQNNGVVDDSQLPKDRFSAERLKGVDSTLKIQPAKLEDSAVYLCASSFPRGTGGETQYFGPGTRLLVL.

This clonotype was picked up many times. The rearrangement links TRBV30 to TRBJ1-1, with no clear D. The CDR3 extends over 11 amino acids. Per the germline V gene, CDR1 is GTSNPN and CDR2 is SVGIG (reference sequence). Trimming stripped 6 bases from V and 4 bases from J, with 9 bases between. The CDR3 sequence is CACPTSTEAFF. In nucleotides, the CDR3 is TGTGCCTGCCCGACGAGCACTGAAGCTTTCTTT.

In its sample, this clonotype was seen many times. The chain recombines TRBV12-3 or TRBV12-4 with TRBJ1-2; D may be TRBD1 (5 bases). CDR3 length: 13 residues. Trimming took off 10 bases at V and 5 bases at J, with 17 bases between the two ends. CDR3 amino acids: CATHVGGEYGYTF. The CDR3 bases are TGTGCCACTCACGTTGGAGGGGAATATGGCTACACCTTC.

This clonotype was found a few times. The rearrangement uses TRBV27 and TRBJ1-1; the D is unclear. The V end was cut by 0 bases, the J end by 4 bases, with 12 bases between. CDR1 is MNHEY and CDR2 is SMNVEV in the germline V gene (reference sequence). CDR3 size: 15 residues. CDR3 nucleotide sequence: TGTGCCAGCAGTTTATCGAGTCGTGGAACCACTGAAGCTTTCTTT. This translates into CASSLSSRGTTEAFF.

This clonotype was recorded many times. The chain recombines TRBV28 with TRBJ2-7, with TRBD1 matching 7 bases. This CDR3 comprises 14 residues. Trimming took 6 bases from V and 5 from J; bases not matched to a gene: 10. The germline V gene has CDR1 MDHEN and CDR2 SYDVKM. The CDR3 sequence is CASSTTRQGNEQYF. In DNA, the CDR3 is TGTGCCAGCAGCACCACCCGACAGGGAAACGAGCAGTACTTC.

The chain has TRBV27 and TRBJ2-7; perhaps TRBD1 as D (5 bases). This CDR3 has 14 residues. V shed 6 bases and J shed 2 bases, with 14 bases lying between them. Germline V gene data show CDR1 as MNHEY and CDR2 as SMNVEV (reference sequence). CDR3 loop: CASRPPWGPYEQYF. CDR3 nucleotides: TGTGCCAGCAGACCACCCTGGGGCCCCTACGAGCAGTACTTC.

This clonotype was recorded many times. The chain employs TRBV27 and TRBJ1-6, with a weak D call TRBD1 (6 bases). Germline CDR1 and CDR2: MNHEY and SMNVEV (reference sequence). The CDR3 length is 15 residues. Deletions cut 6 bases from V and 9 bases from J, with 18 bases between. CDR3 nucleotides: TGTGCCAGCAGATCACATCGGGGGCGGTTTTCACCCCTCCACTTT. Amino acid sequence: CASRSHRGRFSPLHF.

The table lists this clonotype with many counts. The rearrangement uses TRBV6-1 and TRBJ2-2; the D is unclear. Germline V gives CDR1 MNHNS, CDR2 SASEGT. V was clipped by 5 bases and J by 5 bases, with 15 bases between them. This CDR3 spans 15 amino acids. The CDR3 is CASSQGPVITGELFF. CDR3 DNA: TGTGCCAGCAGTCAAGGTCCTGTCATAACCGGGGAGCTGTTTTTT.

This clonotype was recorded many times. The DNA of the CDR3 is TGTGCTAGTGGTTTTGGGGGCAATCAGCCCCAGCATTTT. Encoded protein: CASGFGGNQPQHF. V is TRBV12-5 and J is TRBJ1-5, with D unclear. The germline V gene encodes CDR1 LGHNT and CDR2 FRNRAP. This CDR3 contains 13 residues. V lost 3 bases and J 2 bases, leaving 5 bases between the germline ends.

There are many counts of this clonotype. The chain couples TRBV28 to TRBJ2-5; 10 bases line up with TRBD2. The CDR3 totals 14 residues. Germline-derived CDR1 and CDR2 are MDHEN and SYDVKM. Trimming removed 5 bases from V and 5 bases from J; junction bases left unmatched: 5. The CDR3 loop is CASSQAGGPETQYF. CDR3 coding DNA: TGTGCCAGCAGTCAAGCGGGGGGGCCCGAGACCCAGTACTTC.

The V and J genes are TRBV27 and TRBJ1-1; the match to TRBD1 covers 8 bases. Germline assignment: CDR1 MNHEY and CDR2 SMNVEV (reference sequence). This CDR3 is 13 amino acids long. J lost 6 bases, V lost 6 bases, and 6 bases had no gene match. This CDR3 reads CASSPGGNAEAFF. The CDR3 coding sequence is TGTGCCAGCAGCCCAGGGGGCAACGCTGAAGCTTTCTTT.

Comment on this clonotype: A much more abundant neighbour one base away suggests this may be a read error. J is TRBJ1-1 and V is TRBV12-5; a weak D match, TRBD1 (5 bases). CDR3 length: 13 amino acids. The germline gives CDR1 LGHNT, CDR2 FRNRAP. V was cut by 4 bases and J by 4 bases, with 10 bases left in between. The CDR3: CASGWGEGTEAFF. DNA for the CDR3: TGTGCTAGTGGTTGGGGGGAGGGCACTGAAGCTTTCTTT.

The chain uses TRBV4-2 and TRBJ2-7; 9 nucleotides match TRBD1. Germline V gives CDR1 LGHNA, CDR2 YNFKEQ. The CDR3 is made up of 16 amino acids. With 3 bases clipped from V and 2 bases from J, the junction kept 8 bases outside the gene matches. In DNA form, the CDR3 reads TGTGCCAGCAGCCAGACACGGGACAGGGCGGCCTACGAGCAGTACTTC. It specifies CASSQTRDRAAYEQYF.